This T cell receptor (beta chain) was retrieved from a study of blood T cell repertoires in COVID-19. Study context: Acute-phase and convalescent COVID-19 samples originated in the United States, Italy and Spain.

V was clipped by 2 bases and J by 6 bases, with 8 bases between them. Germline CDR1 is SGHDT and CDR2 is YYEEEE. The CDR3 length is 12 residues. Per the original data handling: Reference gene primer amplification in the assay estimated nucleated cell counts. Assay: immunoSEQ multiplex PCR; the TCRdb copy retains only in-frame clones and omits some. For V, J and clone size, that table is used; D and trimming come from the DNA. The sample has roughly 75,000 clones; 85% are singletons. The clonotype originates from a man between 45 and 60 years old with COVID-19, enrolled during active disease. Sequencing was performed on peripheral blood. V gene TRBV5-6 combines with J gene TRBJ1-1; D may be TRBD1 (6 bases). The CDR3 spells CASSFRGPEAFF. DNA of the CDR3: TGTGCCAGCAGCTTCAGGGGTCCTGAAGCTTTCTTT. The whole variable domain, filled in from reference TRBV5-6 and TRBJ1-1, reads DAGVTQSPTHLIKTRGQQVTLRCSPKSGHDTVSWYQQALGQGPQFIFQYYEEEERQRGNFPDRFSGHQFPNYSSELNVNALLLGDSALYLCASSFRGPEAFFGQGTRLTVV.